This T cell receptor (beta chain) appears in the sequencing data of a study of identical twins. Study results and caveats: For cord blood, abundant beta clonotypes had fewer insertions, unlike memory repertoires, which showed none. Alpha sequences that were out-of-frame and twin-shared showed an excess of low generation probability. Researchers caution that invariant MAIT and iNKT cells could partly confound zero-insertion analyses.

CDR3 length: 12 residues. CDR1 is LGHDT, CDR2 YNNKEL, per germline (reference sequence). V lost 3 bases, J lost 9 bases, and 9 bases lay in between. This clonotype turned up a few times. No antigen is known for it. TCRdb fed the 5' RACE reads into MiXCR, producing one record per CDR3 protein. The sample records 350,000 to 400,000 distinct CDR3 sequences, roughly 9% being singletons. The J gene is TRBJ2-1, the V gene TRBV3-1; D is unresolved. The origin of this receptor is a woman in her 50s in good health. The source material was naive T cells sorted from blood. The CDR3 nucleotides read TGTGCCAGCAGCCAGTCTGAGAGTGAGCAGTTCTTC. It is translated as CASSQSESEQFF.